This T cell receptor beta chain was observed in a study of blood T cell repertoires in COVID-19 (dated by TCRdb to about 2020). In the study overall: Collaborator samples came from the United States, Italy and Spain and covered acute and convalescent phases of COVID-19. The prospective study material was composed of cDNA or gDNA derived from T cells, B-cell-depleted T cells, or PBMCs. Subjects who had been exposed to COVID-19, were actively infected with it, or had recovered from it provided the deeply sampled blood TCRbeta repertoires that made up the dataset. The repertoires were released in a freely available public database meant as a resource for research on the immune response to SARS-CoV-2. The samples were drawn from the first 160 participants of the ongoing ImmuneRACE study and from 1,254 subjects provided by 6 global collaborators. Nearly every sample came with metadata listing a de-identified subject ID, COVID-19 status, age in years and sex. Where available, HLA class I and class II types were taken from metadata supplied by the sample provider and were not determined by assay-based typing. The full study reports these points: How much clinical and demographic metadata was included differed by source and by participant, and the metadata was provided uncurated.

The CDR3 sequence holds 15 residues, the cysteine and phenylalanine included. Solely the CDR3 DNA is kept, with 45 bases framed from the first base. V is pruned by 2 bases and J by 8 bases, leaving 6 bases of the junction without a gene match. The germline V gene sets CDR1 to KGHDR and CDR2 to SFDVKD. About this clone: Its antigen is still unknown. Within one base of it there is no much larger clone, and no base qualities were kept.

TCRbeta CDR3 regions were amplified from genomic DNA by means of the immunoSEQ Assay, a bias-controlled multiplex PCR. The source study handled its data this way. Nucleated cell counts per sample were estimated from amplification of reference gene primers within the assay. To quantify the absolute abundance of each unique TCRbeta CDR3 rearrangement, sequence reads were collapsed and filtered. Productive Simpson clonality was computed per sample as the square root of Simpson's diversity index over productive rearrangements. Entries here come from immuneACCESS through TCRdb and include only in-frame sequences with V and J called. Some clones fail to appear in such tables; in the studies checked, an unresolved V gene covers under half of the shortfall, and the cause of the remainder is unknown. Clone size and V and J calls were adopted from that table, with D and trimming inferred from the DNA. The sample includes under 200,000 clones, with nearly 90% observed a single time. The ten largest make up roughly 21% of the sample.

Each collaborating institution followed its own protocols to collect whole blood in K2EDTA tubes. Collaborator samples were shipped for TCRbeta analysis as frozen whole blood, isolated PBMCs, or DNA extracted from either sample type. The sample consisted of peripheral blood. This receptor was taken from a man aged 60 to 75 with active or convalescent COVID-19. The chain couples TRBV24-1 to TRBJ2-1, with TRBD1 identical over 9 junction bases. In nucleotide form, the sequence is TGTGCCACCAGTGATTCCGGACAGGGGATGGATGAGCAGTTCTTC. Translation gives CATSDSGQGMDEQFF.